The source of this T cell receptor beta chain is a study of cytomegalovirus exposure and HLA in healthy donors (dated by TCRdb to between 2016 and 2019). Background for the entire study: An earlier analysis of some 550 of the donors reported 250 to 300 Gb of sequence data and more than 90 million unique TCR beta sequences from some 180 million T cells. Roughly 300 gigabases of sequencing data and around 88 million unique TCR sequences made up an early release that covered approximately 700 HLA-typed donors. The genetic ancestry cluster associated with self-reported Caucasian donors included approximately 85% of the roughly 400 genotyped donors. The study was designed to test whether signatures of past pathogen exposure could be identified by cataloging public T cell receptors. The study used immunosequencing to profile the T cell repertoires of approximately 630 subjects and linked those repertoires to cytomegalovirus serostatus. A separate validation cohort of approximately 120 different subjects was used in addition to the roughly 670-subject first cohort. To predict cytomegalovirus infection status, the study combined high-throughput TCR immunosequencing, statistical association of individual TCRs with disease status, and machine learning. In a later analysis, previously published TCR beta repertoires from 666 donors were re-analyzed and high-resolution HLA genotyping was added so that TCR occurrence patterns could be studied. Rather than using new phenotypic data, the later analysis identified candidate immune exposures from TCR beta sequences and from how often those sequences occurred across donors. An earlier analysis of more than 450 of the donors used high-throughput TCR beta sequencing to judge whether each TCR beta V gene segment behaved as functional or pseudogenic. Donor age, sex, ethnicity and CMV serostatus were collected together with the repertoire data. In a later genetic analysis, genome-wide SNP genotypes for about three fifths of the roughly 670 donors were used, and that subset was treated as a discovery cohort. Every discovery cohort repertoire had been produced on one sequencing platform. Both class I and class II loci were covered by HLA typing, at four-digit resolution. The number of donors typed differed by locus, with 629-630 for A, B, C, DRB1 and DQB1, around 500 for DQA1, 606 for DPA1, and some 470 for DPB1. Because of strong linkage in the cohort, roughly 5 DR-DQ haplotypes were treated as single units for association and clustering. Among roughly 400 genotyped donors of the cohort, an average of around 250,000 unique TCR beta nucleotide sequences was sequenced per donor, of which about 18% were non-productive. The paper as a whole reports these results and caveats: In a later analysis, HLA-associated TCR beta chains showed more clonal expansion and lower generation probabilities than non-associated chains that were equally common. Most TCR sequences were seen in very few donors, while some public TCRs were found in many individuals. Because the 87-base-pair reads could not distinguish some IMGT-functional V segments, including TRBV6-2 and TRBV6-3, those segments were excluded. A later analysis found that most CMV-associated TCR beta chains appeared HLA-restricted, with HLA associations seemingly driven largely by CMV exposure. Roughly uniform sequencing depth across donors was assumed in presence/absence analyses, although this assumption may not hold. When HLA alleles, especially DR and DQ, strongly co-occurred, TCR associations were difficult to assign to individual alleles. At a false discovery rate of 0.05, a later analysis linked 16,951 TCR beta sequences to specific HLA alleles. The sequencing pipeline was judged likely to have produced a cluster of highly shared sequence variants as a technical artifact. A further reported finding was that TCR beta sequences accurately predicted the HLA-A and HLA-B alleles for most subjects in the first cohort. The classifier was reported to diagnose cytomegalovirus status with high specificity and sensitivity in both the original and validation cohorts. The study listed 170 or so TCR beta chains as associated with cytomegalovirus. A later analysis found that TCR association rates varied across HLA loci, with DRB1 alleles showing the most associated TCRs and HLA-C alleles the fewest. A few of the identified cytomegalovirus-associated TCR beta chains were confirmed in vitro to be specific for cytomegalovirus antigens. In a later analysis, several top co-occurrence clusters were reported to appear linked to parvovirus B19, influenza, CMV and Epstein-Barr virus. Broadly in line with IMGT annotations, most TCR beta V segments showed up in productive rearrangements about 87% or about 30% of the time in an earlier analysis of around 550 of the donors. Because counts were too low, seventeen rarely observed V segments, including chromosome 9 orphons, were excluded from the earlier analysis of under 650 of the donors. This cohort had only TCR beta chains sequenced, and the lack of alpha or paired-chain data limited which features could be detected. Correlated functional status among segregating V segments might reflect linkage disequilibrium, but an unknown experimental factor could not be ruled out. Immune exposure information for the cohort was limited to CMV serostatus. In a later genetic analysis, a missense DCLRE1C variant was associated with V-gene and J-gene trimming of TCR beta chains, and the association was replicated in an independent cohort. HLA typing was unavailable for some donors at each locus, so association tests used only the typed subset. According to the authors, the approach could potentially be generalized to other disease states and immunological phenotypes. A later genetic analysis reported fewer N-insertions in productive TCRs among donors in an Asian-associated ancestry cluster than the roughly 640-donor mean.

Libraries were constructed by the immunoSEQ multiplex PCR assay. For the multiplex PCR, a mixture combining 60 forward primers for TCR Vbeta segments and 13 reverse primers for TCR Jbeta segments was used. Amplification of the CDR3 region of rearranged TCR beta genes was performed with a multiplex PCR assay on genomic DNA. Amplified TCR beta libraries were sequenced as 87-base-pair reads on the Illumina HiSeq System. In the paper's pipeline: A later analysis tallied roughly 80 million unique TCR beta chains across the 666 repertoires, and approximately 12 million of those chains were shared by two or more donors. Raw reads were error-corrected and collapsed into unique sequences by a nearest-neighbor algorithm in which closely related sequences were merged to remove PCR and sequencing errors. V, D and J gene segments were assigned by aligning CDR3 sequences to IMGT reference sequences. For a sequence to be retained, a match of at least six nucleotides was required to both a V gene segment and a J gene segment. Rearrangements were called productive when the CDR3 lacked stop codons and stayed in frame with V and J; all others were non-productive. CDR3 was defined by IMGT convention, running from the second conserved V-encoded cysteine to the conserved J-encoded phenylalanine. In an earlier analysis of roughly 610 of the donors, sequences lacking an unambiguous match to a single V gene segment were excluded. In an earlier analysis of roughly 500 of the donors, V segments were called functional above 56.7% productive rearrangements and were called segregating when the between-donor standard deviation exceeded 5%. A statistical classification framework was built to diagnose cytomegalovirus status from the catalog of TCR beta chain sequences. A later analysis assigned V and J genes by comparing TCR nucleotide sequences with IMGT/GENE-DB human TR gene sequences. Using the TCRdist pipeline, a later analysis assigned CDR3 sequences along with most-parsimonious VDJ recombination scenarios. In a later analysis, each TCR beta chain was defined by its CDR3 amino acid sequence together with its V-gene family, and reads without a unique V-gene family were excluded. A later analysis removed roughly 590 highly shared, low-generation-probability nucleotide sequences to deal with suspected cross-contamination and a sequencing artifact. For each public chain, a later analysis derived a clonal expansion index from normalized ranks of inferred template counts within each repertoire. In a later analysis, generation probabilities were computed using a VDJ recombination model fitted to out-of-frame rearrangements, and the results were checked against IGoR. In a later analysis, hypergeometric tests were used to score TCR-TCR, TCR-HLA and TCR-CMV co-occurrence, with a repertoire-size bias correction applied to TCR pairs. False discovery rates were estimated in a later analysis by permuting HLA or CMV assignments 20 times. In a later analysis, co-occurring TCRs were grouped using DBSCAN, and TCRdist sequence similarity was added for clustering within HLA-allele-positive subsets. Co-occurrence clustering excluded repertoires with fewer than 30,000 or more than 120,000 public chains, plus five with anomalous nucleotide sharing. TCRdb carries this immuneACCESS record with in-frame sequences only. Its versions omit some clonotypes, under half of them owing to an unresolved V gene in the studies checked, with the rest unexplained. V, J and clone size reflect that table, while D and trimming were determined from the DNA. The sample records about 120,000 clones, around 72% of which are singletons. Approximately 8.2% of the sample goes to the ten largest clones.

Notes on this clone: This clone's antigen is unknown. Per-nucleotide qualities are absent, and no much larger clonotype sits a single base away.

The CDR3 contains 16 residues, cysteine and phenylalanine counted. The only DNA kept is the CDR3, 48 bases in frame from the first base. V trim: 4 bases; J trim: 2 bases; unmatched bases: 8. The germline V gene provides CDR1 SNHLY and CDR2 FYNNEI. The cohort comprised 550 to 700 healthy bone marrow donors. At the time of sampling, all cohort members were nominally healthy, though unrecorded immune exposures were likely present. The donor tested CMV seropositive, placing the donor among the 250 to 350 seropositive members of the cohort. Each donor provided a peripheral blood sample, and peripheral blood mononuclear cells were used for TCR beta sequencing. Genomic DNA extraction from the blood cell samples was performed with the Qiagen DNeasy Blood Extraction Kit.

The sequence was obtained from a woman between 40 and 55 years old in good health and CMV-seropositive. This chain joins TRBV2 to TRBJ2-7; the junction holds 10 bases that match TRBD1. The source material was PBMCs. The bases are TGTGCCAGCAGTGCCCCACCGGGACAGGGGCCCTACGAGCAGTACTTC. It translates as CASSAPPGQGPYEQYF.